These 7 T cell receptor beta chains were sequenced from one sample in a study of response to subunit inactivated influenza vaccine. TCRdb analysed the RT-PCR reads with MiXCR anew, one entry per CDR3 protein. This sample yields more than 450,000 distinct CDR3 sequences, of which approximately 10% are seen a single time; about 11% belongs to the top ten. This same sample was also taken into another study, of T cells expressing NK-cell markers. This second study says: UMI-tagged 5'RACE template switching yielded the TCR beta cDNA.

The sample in question was PBMCs from blood, obtained on the day of vaccination. These receptors were taken from a man over 45 who received an inactivated influenza vaccine.

The gene calls are TRBV12-3 or TRBV12-4 and TRBJ2-7, with a tentative D call TRBD2 (5 bases). V lost 6 bases and J 3 bases, leaving 15 bases between the germline ends. The CDR3 is made up of 14 amino acids. CDR3 DNA: TGTGCCAGCAGATCCCGGACTGGAAACTACGAGCAGTACTTC. It yields the protein CASRSRTGNYEQYF.

This clonotype was seen a handful of times. This chain links TRBV5-1 with TRBJ2-5; 14 bases are shared with TRBD2. Germline V gives CDR1 SGHRS, CDR2 YFSETQ. The CDR3 has 16 residues. V was pared by 4 bases and J by 4 bases, with 6 bases of the junction left unmatched. This chain's CDR3 is CASSTGLAGERETQYF. The DNA for the CDR3 is TGCGCCAGCAGCACGGGACTAGCGGGGGAGAGAGAGACCCAGTACTTC.

CDR3 protein: CASSFTRQGSGELFF. The DNA of the CDR3 is TGTGCCAGCAGCTTCACTCGACAGGGGTCCGGGGAGCTGTTTTTT. This sequence joins TRBV11-2 and TRBJ2-2; 8 nucleotides align to TRBD1. This CDR3 contains 15 residues. Germline CDR1 and CDR2: SGHAT and FQNNGV. V lost 3 bases and J lost 6; bases outside the gene matches: 6.

This clonotype was detected once. This chain joins TRBV5-6 and TRBJ2-5; 8 nucleotides align to TRBD1. CDR3 length: 13 amino acids. V shed 5 bases and J 8 bases; nucleotides not matched to a gene: 8. Per the germline V gene, CDR1 is SGHDT and CDR2 is YYEEEE. This CDR3 reads CASRFGQGGTQYF. The CDR3 DNA is TGTGCCAGCAGGTTTGGACAGGGAGGAACCCAGTACTTC.

The V and J genes are TRBV6-5 and TRBJ1-1; the D is unclear. There are 14 residues in the CDR3. Trimming took off 0 bases at V and 1 base at J, with 6 bases between the two ends. Germline CDR1 and CDR2: MNHEY and SVGAGI. The chain's CDR3 is CASSYSWTNTEAFF. In nucleotides, the CDR3 is TGTGCCAGCAGTTACTCGTGGACGAACACTGAAGCTTTCTTT.

CDR3 bases: TGTGCCAGCAGCTTCTATGCAGGGAAAGGCAATGAGCAGTTCTTC. Protein sequence: CASSFYAGKGNEQFF. J is TRBJ2-1 and V is TRBV7-9; TRBD1 is a possible D gene (5 bases). CDR3 size: 15 residues. The V gene's germline CDR1 is SEHNR and CDR2 FQNEAQ (reference sequence). Trimming stripped 3 bases from V and 6 bases from J, with 15 bases between. Together with reference TRBV7-9 and TRBJ2-1, the CDR3 gives the full variable domain: DTGVSQNPRHKITKRGQNVTFRCDPISEHNRLYWYRQTLGQGPEFLTYFQNEAQLEKSRLLSDRFSAERPKGSFSTLEIQRTEQGDSAMYLCASSFYAGKGNEQFFGPGTRLTVL.

The chain combines TRBV20-1 with TRBJ2-1, with 10 bases aligning to TRBD1. Germline values: CDR1 DFQATT, CDR2 SNEGSKA (reference sequence). The CDR3 has 13 residues. Unmatched junction bases numbered 6, after V lost 6 bases and J lost 7 bases. The CDR3: CSAHRDRGNEQFF. The CDR3 DNA reads TGCAGTGCCCACCGGGACAGGGGAAATGAGCAGTTCTTC.